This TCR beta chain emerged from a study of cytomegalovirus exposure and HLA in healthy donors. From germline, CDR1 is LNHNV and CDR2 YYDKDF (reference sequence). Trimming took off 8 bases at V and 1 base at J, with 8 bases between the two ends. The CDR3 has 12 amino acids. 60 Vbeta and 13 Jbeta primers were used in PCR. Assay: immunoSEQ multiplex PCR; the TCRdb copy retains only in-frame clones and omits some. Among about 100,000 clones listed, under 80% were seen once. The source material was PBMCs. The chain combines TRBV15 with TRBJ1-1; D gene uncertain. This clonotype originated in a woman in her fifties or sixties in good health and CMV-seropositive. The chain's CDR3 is CATRSWNTEAFF. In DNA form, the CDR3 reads TGTGCCACCCGTTCTTGGAACACTGAAGCTTTCTTT. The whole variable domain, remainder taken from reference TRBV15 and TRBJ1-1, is DAMVIQNPRYQVTQFGKPVTLSCSQTLNHNVMYWYQQKSSQAPKLLFHYYDKDFNNEADTPDNFQSRRPNTSFCFLDIRSPGLGDTAMYLCATRSWNTEAFFGQGTRLTVV.